The 29 T cell receptor beta chains given below trace back to one sample, sequenced in a study of blood T cell repertoires in COVID-19. Assay: immunoSEQ multiplex PCR; the TCRdb copy retains only in-frame clones and omits some. In the table there are 50,000 or so clones, 75% to 95% of which are singletons. The sequenced sample was peripheral blood. Receptors originate from a man in his sixties or seventies with active COVID-19.

The sample holds one count of this clone. The CDR3, as DNA: TGTGCAAGTCGCTTAGCGCTTGAAAAGGGGTTAGGCTATGGCTACACCTTC. Translated, it gives CASRLALEKGLGYGYTF. The genes are TRBV12-2 and TRBJ1-2; whether TRBD1, the table's D call, matches the DNA was not checked. TRBV12-2 is a pseudogene. CDR3 length: 17 amino acids.

V and J are TRBV15 and TRBJ2-2, with D perhaps matching TRBD2 (5 bases). This CDR3 has 15 residues. The V end was cut by 0 bases, the J end by 10 bases, with 15 bases between. Germline-derived CDR1 and CDR2 are LNHNV and YYDKDF (reference sequence). The CDR3 DNA sequence: TGTGCCACCAGCAGAGATCCGGCCGGGAATCCGGAGCTGTTTTTT. Translating it yields CATSRDPAGNPELFF.

CDR3 protein: CSVETPGQGFYGYTF. DNA of the CDR3: TGCAGCGTTGAAACCCCGGGACAGGGTTTCTATGGCTACACCTTC. V and J are TRBV29-1 and TRBJ1-2; 9 bases agree with TRBD1. The CDR3 contains 15 residues. After removal of 2 bases from V and 4 bases from J, the junction contained 8 bases not matched to a gene. Germline V gene sequence: CDR1 SQVTM, CDR2 ANQGSEA.

The gene calls are TRBV5-1 and TRBJ1-5; a weak D match, TRBD1 (6 bases). Trimming removed 4 bases at V and 3 bases at J, with 11 bases between. CDR3 length equals 14 residues. Germline assignment: CDR1 SGHRS and CDR2 YFSETQ. CDR3 nucleotides: TGCGCCAGCAGCCACAGGGTTACCAATCAGCCCCAGCATTTT. It codes for CASSHRVTNQPQHF.

The chain is built from TRBV12-5 and TRBJ2-3, with TRBD2 matching over 8 bases. This CDR3 contains 15 residues. V lost 5 bases and J lost 1; bases outside the gene matches: 5. Per the germline V gene, CDR1 is LGHNT and CDR2 is FRNRAP. DNA of the CDR3: TGTGCTAGTGGTACGGGGGGGATAGGCACAGATACGCAGTATTTT. Translated: CASGTGGIGTDTQYF. Together with reference TRBV12-5 and TRBJ2-3, the CDR3 gives the full variable domain: DARVTQTPRHKVTEMGQEVTMRCQPILGHNTVFWYRQTMMQGLELLAYFRNRAPLDDSGMPKDRFSAEMPDATLATLKIQPSEPRDSAVYFCASGTGGIGTDTQYFGPGTRLTVL.

This chain connects TRBV4-1 to TRBJ2-1, with a possible D match to TRBD2 (5 bases). This CDR3 spans 14 amino acids. V lost 0 bases and J lost 6, with 9 bases in between. The germline V gene has CDR1 MGHRA and CDR2 YSYEKL. The DNA for the CDR3 is TGCGCCAGCAGCCAAGATCGCCTAGCCAATGAGCAGTTCTTC. It is translated as CASSQDRLANEQFF.

This chain links TRBV6-6 with TRBJ2-7, with D possibly TRBD1 on 6 matching bases. V shed 0 bases and J shed 0 bases, with 9 bases lying between them. The CDR3 extends over 15 amino acids. Germline V lookup: CDR1 MNHNY, CDR2 SVGAGI (reference sequence). The CDR3 spells CASSYSGHLSYEQYF. CDR3 nucleotide sequence: TGTGCCAGCAGTTACTCGGGACACCTCTCCTACGAGCAGTACTTC.

The chain recombines TRBV3-1 (or the pseudogene TRBV3-2) with TRBJ2-1, with 10 bases matching TRBD2. CDR1 is LGHDT and CDR2 is YNNKEL in the germline V gene (reference sequence). V was clipped by 0 bases and J by 8 bases; unmatched bases: 10. The length of the CDR3 is 17 residues. CDR3 sequence (DNA): TGTGCCAGCAGCCAAGATCCTAGCGGGGGTCCTAAGGATGAGCAGTTCTTC. Its translation is CASSQDPSGGPKDEQFF.

The rearrangement joins TRBV6-6 to TRBJ1-6, with D tentatively TRBD1 (5 bases). The V gene lost 6 bases and the J gene lost 7 bases, with 13 bases spanning the gap. The CDR3 spans 14 residues. Germline lookup yields CDR1 MNHNY and CDR2 SVGAGI (reference sequence). In DNA form, the CDR3 reads TGTGCCAGCAGATTTACAGGACCCAATTCACCCCTCCACTTT. This encodes CASRFTGPNSPLHF.

V gene TRBV6-1 combines with J gene TRBJ1-3, with TRBD1 as a possible D gene (6 bases). This CDR3 region has 15 residues. The germline CDR1 and CDR2 sequences are MNHNS and SASEGT. Trimming removed 0 bases from V and 4 bases from J, with 10 bases in between. CDR3 sequence reads: CASSEARGTGNTIYF. DNA of the CDR3: TGTGCCAGCAGTGAAGCTCGAGGGACAGGAAACACCATATATTTT.

This chain uses TRBV7-8 with TRBJ2-1, with 8 bases that match TRBD2. This CDR3 is 12 amino acids long. Germline CDR1 SGHVS, CDR2 FQNEAQ. With V trimmed by 5 bases and J by 9 bases, 3 bases remained unmatched. The CDR3 bases are TGTGCCAGCAGCAAGAGCGGGAGTGAGCAGTTCTTC. It specifies CASSKSGSEQFF. Variable domain in full (rest from reference TRBV7-8 and TRBJ2-1): GAGVSQSPRYKVAKRGQDVALRCDPISGHVSLFWYQQALGQGPEFLTYFQNEAQLDKSGLPSDRFFAERPEGSVSTLKIQRTQQEDSAVYLCASSKSGSEQFFGPGTRLTVL.

CDR3 in DNA: TGTGCCATCCGGGGGGGACAGCCGCTTGAAAAACTGTTTTTT. Translated, it gives CAIRGGQPLEKLFF. V gene TRBV28 combines with J gene TRBJ1-4; 7 bases are a match to TRBD1. This CDR3 spans 14 amino acids. Looked up from germline, CDR1 is MDHEN and CDR2 is SYDVKM. V shed 10 bases and J 7 bases; nucleotides not matched to a gene: 12.

The gene calls are TRBV4-1 and TRBJ2-5, with TRBD1 identical over 8 bases. The germline gives CDR1 MGHRA, CDR2 YSYEKL. There are 14 residues in the CDR3. V was clipped by 0 bases and J by 4 bases; unmatched bases: 1. CDR3 residues: CASSQDRGRETQYF. Written as DNA, the CDR3 is TGCGCCAGCAGCCAAGACAGGGGGCGAGAGACCCAGTACTTC.

V gene TRBV30 combines with J gene TRBJ1-1; D gene uncertain. Germline loops: CDR1 GTSNPN, CDR2 SVGIG (reference sequence). Trimming left V 0 bases short and J 12 bases short, with 14 bases between. CDR3 length equals 12 residues. The CDR3 region has the DNA TGTGCCTGGAGTGTCAGCGGGAGCTCGACTTTCTTT. Translated, it gives CAWSVSGSSTFF.

This rearrangement joins TRBV19 to TRBJ1-3, with D possibly being TRBD1 (5 bases). The CDR3 extends over 14 amino acids. Trimming pared 5 bases from V and 3 bases from J, leaving 11 bases between. CDR1 and CDR2 (germline): LNHDA, SQIVND (reference sequence). The CDR3: CASSLRGGGNTIYF. CDR3 nucleotide sequence: TGTGCCAGTAGTCTGAGGGGAGGTGGAAACACCATATATTTT.

The chain combines TRBV11-2 with TRBJ2-2; no reliable D call. The V and J ends lost 1 base and 4 bases respectively, with 10 bases between them. This CDR3 region has 15 residues. CDR1 is SGHAT and CDR2 is FQNNGV in the germline V gene. The CDR3 bases are TGTGCCAGCAGCTTAGGTAGTGAGATCACCGGGGAGCTGTTTTTT. It specifies CASSLGSEITGELFF.

This chain joins TRBV4-2 and TRBJ2-7, with 8 bases identical to TRBD2. CDR1 is LGHNA, CDR2 YNFKEQ, per germline. The V gene end was trimmed by 2 bases and the J gene end by 6 bases; junction bases not matched to a gene: 9. The CDR3 is 15 residues long. As DNA, the CDR3 is TGTGCCAGCAGCCAACAAGTCGGGACTAGTTCCGAGCAGTACTTC. Residues: CASSQQVGTSSEQYF.

The rearrangement uses TRBV27 and TRBJ1-2; D not resolved. Germline V gene sequence: CDR1 MNHEY, CDR2 SMNVEV (reference sequence). The V end was cut by 6 bases, the J end by 2 bases, with 13 bases between. The CDR3 has 14 amino acids. The CDR3 protein is CASSQIGANYGYTF. CDR3 sequence (DNA): TGTGCCAGCAGCCAAATAGGAGCCAACTATGGCTACACCTTC.

This clone is a singleton in its sample. V usage is TRBV10-2 and J usage is TRBJ2-7, with 10 positions matching TRBD1. This CDR3 has 15 residues. The V segment lost 6 bases and the J segment 2 bases; nucleotides outside the gene matches: 7. Germline V lookup: CDR1 WSHSY, CDR2 SAAADI. DNA of the CDR3: TGCGCCAGCAGAAAGGCCGGGACAGGGGCCTACGAGCAGTACTTC. It yields the protein CASRKAGTGAYEQYF.

The chain combines TRBV4-2 with TRBJ2-7, with TRBD1 matching over 10 bases. CDR1 is LGHNA and CDR2 is YNFKEQ in the germline V gene. The trim removed 1 base at V and 1 base at J, leaving 1 base unmatched. The CDR3 contains 15 residues. The CDR3 loop is CASSQGGQGSYEQYF. In DNA, the CDR3 is TGTGCCAGCAGCCAAGGGGGACAGGGGTCCTACGAGCAGTACTTC.

The chain uses TRBV6-4 and TRBJ2-1; 8 nucleotides align to TRBD2. With 1 base clipped from V and 6 bases from J, the junction kept 11 bases outside the gene matches. Germline V CDR1 and CDR2: MRHNA, SNTAGT. The CDR3 spans 17 residues. The CDR3 region is CASSDFLIREGSNEQFF. The CDR3 DNA reads TGTGCCAGCAGTGACTTCTTAATCCGGGAGGGATCCAATGAGCAGTTCTTC.

This clone was observed a single time. The rearrangement uses TRBV5-1 and TRBJ2-3, with 8 bases aligning to TRBD2. This CDR3 has 16 amino acids. With 1 base clipped from V and 3 bases from J, the junction kept 7 bases outside the gene matches. The germline CDR1 and CDR2 sequences are SGHRS and YFSETQ. The CDR3 DNA sequence: TGCGCCAGCAGCTTGATAACGGGGGGGCCTACAGATACGCAGTATTTT. It yields the protein CASSLITGGPTDTQYF. Variable domain in full (rest from reference TRBV5-1 and TRBJ2-3): KAGVTQTPRYLIKTRGQQVTLSCSPISGHRSVSWYQQTPGQGLQFLFEYFSETQRNKGNFPGRFSGRQFSNSRSEMNVSTLELGDSALYLCASSLITGGPTDTQYFGPGTRLTVL.

J is TRBJ2-2 and V is TRBV4-1; a possible D gene is TRBD1 (6 bases). Germline values: CDR1 MGHRA, CDR2 YSYEKL. V gave up 2 bases and J gave up 7 bases, with 14 bases separating them. The CDR3 length is 15 residues. The CDR3: CASSQLPQGLGELFF. DNA for the CDR3: TGCGCCAGCAGCCAACTGCCCCAGGGGCTCGGGGAGCTGTTTTTT.

This sequence joins TRBV11-2 and TRBJ2-3, with TRBD2 identical over 8 bases. The V segment lost 3 bases and the J segment 4 bases; nucleotides outside the gene matches: 6. CDR3 length equals 15 residues. The V gene's germline CDR1 is SGHAT and CDR2 FQNNGV. The CDR3 sequence is CASSLTGGPADTQYF. In DNA form, the CDR3 reads TGTGCCAGCAGCTTGACGGGGGGGCCGGCAGATACGCAGTATTTT.

The chain is built from TRBV7-2 and TRBJ1-1; D perhaps matches TRBD1 (6 bases). V was cut by 1 base and J by 7 bases, with 16 bases left in between. The CDR3 spans 15 residues. The V gene's germline CDR1 is SGHTA and CDR2 FQGNSA. CDR3 sequence (DNA): TGTGCCAGCAGCTTAGGGTTTCAGGGGAGAGTTGAAGCTTTCTTT. Amino acids: CASSLGFQGRVEAFF.

This chain connects TRBV12-3 or TRBV12-4 to TRBJ1-2; the D is unclear. Trimming removed 5 bases from V and 4 bases from J, with 11 bases in between. The CDR3 loop spans 13 amino acids. The CDR3 DNA reads as TGTGCCAGCAGTCTTTCCGCAGGCTATGGCTACACCTTC. Translated, it gives CASSLSAGYGYTF.

The chain carries TRBV6-1 and TRBJ2-1; 8 bases are shared with TRBD2. Unmatched junction bases numbered 1, after V lost 3 bases and J lost 0 bases. In germline, CDR1 is MNHNS, CDR2 SASEGT. This CDR3 has 15 residues. CDR3 residues: CASSDGTSSYNEQFF. The CDR3 region has the DNA TGTGCCAGCAGTGATGGGACTAGCTCCTACAATGAGCAGTTCTTC.

The chain carries TRBV14 and TRBJ2-7; no firm D call. Germline CDR1 is SGHDN and CDR2 is FVKESK. This CDR3 spans 13 amino acids. Trimming shortened V by 0 bases and J by 9 bases, and 12 bases separated the two germline ends. The chain's CDR3 is CASSQDLVAGQYF. CDR3 DNA sequence: TGTGCCAGCAGCCAAGATTTGGTGGCTGGGCAGTACTTC.

The rearrangement links TRBV6-5 to TRBJ2-5, with 7 bases lining up with TRBD1. V trimming: 6 bases; J trimming: 5 bases; junction bases outside the gene matches: 6. Per the germline V gene, CDR1 is MNHEY and CDR2 is SVGAGI. The CDR3 is made up of 13 amino acids. CDR3: CASRTTGVETQYF. CDR3 DNA sequence: TGTGCCAGCAGAACTACAGGGGTGGAGACCCAGTACTTC.